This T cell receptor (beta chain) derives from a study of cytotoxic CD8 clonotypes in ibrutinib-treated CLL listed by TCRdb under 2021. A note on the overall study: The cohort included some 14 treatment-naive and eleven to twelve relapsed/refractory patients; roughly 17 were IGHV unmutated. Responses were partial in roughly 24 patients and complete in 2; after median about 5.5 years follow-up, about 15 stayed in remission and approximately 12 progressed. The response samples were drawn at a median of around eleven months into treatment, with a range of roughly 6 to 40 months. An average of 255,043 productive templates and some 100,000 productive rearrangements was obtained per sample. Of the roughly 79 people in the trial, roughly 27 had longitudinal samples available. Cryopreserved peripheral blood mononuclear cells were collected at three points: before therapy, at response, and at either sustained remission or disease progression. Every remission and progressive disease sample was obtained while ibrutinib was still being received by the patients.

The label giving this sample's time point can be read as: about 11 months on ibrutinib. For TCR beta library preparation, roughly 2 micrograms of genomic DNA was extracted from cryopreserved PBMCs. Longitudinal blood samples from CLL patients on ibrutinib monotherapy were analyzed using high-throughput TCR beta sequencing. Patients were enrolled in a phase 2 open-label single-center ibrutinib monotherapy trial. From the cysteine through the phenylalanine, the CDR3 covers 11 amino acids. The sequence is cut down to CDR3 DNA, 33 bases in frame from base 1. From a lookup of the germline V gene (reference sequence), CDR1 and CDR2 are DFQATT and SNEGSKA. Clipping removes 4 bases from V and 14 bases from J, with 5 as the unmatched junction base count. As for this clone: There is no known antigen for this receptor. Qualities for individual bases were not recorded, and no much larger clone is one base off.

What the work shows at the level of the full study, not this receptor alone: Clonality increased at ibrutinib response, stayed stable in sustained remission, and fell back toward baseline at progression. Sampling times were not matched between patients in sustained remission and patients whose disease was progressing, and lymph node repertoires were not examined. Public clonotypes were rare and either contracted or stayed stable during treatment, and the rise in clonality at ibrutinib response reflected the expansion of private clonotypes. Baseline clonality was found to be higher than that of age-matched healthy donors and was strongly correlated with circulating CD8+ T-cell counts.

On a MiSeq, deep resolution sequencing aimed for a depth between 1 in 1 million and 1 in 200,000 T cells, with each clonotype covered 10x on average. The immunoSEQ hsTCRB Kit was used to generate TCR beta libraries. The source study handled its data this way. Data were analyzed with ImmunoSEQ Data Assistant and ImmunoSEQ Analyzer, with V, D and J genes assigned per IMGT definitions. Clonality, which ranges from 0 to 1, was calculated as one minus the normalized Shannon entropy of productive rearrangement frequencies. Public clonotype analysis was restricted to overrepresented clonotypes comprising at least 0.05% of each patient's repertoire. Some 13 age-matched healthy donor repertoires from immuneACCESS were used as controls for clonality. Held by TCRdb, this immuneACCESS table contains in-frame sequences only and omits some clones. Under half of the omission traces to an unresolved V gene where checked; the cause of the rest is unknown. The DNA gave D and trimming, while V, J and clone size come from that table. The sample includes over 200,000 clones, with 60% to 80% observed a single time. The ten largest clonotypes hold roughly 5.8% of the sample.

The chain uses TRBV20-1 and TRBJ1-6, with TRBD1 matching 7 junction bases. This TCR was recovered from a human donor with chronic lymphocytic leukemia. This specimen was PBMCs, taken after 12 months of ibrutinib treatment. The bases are TGCAGTGCTACCCCAGGGGGGACCCTCCACTTT. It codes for CSATPGGTLHF.